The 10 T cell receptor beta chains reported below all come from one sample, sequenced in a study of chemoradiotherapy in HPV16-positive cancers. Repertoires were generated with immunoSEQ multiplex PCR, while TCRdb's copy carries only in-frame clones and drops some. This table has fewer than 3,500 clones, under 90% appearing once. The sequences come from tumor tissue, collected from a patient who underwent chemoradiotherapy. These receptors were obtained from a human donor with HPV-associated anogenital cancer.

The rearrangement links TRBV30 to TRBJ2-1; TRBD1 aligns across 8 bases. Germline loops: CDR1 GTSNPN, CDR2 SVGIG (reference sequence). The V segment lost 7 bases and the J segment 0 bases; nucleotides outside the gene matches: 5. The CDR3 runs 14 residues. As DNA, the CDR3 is TGTGCCTCCCGACAGGGGAGCTCCTACAATGAGCAGTTCTTC. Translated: CASRQGSSYNEQFF. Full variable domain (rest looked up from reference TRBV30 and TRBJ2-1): SQTIHQWPATLVQPVGSPLSLECTVEGTSNPNLYWYRQAAGRGLQLLFYSVGIGQISSEVPQNLSASRPQDRQFILSSKKLLLSDSGFYLCASRQGSSYNEQFFGPGTRLTVL.

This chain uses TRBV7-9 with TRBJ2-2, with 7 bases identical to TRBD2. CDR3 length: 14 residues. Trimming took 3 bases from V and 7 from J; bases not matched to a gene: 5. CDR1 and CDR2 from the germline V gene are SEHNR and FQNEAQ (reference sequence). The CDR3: CASSLTSLGGELFF. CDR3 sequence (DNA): TGTGCCAGCAGCTTGACTAGCCTGGGCGGGGAGCTGTTTTTT.

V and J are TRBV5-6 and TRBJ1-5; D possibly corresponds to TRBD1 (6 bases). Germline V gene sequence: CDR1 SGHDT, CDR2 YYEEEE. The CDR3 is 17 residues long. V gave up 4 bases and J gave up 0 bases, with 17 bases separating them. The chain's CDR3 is CASSAYRDKYSNQPQHF. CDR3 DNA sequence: TGTGCCAGCAGCGCCTACCGGGACAAATATAGCAATCAGCCCCAGCATTTT.

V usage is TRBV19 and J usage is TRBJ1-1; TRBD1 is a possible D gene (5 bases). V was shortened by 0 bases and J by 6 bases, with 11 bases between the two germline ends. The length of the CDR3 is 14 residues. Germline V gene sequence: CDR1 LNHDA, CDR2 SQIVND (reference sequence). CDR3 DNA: TGTGCCAGTAGTATAGATTTGGTGACAGCTGAAGCTTTCTTT. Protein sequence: CASSIDLVTAEAFF.

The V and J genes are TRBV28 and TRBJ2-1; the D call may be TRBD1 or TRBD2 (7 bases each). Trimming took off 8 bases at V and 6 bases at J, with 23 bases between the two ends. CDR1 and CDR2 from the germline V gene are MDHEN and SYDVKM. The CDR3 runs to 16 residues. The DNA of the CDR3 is TGTGCCAGCCGGGGGGAGGGGGCTTTTGGGTTCAATGAGCAGTTCTTC. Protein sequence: CASRGEGAFGFNEQFF.

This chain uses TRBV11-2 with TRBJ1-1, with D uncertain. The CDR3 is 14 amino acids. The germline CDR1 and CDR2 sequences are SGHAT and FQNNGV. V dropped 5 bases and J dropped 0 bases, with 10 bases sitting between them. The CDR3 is CASSPSTMNTEAFF. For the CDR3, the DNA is TGTGCCAGCAGCCCCTCAACTATGAACACTGAAGCTTTCTTT.

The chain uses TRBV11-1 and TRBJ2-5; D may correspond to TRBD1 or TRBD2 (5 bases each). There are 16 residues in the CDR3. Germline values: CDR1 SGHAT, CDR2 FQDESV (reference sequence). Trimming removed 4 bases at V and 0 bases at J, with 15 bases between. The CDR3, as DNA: TGTGCCAGCAGCTACAGGAGGTCCACTTACCAAGAGACCCAGTACTTC. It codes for CASSYRRSTYQETQYF.

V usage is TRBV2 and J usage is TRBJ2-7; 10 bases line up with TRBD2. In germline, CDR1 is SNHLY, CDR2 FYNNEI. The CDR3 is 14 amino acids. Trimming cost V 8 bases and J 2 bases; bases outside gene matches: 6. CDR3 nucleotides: TGTGCCAGCCGTTGGACTAGCGGAACCTACGAGCAGTACTTC. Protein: CASRWTSGTYEQYF.

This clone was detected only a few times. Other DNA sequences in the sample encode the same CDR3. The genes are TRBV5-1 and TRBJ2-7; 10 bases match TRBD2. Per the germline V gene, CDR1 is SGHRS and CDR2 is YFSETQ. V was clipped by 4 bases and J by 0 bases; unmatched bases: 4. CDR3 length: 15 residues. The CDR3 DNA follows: TGCGCCAGCAGCAGAACTAGCGGGACCTCCTACGAGCAGTACTTC. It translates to CASSRTSGTSYEQYF.

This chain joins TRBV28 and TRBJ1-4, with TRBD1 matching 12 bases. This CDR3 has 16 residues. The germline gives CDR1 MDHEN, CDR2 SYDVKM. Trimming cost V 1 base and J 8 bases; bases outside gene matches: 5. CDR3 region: CASSLSVGTGGEKLFF. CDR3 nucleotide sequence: TGTGCCAGCAGTTTATCTGTCGGGACAGGGGGCGAAAAACTGTTTTTT.